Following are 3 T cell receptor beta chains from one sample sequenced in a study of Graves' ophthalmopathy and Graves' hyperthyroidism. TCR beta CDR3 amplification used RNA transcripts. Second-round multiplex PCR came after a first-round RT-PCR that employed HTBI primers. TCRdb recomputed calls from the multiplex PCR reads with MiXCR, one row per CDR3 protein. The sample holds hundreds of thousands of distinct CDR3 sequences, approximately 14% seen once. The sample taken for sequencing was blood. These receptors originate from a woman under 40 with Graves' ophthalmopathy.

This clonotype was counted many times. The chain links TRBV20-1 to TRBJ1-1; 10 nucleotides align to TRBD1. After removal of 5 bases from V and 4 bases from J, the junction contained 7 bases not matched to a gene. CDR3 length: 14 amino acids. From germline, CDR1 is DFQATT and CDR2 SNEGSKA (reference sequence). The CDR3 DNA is TGCAGTGCTCGCGACGGACAGGGGGTCACTGAAGCTTTCTTT. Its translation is CSARDGQGVTEAFF.

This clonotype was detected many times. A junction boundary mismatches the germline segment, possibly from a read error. The CDR3 nucleotides are TGTGCCAGCAGCCAGGACCGAAACACCATATATTTT. Its protein product is CASSQDRNTIYF. The V and J genes are TRBV4-1 and TRBJ1-3; D not resolved. The CDR3 has 12 amino acids. Germline CDR1 reads MGHRA; CDR2 reads YSYEKL.

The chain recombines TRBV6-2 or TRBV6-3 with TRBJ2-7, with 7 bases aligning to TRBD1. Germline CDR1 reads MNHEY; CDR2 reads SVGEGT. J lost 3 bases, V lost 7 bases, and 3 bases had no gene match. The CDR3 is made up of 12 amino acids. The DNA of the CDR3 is TGTGCCAGCACTGACAGGGTCTACGAGCAGTACTTC. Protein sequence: CASTDRVYEQYF.